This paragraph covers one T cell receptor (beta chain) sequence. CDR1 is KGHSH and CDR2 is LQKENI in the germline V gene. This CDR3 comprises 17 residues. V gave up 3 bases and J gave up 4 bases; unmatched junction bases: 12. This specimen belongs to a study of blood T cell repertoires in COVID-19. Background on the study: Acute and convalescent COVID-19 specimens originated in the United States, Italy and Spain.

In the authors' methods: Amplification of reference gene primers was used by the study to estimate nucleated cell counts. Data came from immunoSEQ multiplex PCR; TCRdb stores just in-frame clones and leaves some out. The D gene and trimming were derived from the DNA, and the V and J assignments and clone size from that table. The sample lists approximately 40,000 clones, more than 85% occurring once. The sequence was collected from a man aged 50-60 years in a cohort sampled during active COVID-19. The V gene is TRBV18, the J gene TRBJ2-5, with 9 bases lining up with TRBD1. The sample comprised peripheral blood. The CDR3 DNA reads TGTGCCAGCTCACCGAGAAGAGGACAGGGGCCCACAGAGACCCAGTACTTC. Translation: CASSPRRGQGPTETQYF.